These 26 T cell receptor beta chains share one sample of origin, sequenced in a study of regulatory T cells in long-lasting Graves disease. The time point: newly diagnosed GD, antithyroid drugs for less than 3 months. Extracted PBMC RNA gave rise to the TCR library. HTBI primers from iRepertoire and Arm-PCR of CDR3 regions yielded the TCR beta libraries. Using its own MiXCR run on the multiplex PCR reads, TCRdb lists one record per CDR3 protein. The table lists about 450,000 distinct CDR3 sequences, 14% of them singletons. These data also featured in a second study, about T cells in Graves' hyperthyroidism and ophthalmopathy.

The sequenced sample was peripheral blood mononuclear cells (PBMCs), obtained at new diagnosis, from a patient treated with antithyroid drugs. The source is a woman between 45 and 60 years old with Graves disease.

The chain couples TRBV7-9 to TRBJ2-7; TRBD2 agrees at 11 bases. The germline V gene encodes CDR1 SEHNR and CDR2 FQNEAQ (reference sequence). The CDR3 extends over 14 amino acids. The junction had 6 bases not matched to a gene; V was cut back by 8 bases and J by 3 bases. CDR3 DNA sequence: TGTGCCAGCGGGGCTAGCGGGAGGTTCTACGAGCAGTACTTC. It yields the protein CASGASGRFYEQYF.

There are a few counts of this clonotype. This chain uses TRBV5-1 with TRBJ1-5, with 9 nucleotides matching TRBD1. Per germline, CDR1 SGHRS and CDR2 YFSETQ. The CDR3 has 14 residues. The junction had 5 bases not matched to a gene; V was cut back by 4 bases and J by 6 bases. The DNA for the CDR3 is TGCGCCAGCAGCCCTGGGACAGGGTTTCAGCCCCAGCATTTT. Protein: CASSPGTGFQPQHF.

This clonotype was counted many times. V is TRBV28 and J is TRBJ2-7; D is ambiguous. The V end lost 6 bases, the J end lost 3 bases, and 9 bases lay between the germline ends. Germline V lookup: CDR1 MDHEN, CDR2 SYDVKM. The length of the CDR3 is 12 residues. The DNA of the CDR3 is TGTGCCAGCAGCACCCCCAGCTACGAGCAGTACTTC. Translated: CASSTPSYEQYF.

Many counts were recorded for this clonotype. The chain carries TRBV7-2 and TRBJ2-1; D call uncertain. The CDR3 covers 14 residues. The V end lost 5 bases, the J end lost 4 bases, and 12 bases lay between the germline ends. Germline V gene sequence: CDR1 SGHTA, CDR2 FQGNSA. The CDR3 loop is CASSAYGPYNEQFF. The CDR3 DNA sequence: TGTGCCAGCAGCGCCTACGGGCCATACAATGAGCAGTTCTTC.

Worth noting for this clonotype: A clone one base away is much larger, so this may be a read error. V usage is TRBV24-1 and J usage is TRBJ2-5, with 8 nucleotides matching TRBD2. This CDR3 is 16 amino acids long. Germline trimming cut 4 bases from V and 3 bases from J; bases unmatched to any gene: 9. Germline V gene sequence: CDR1 KGHDR, CDR2 SFDVKD. The CDR3 region has the DNA TGTGCCACCAGTGACGGGGGACCAGCGGGAGAAGAGACCCAGTACTTC. Its translation is CATSDGGPAGEETQYF.

This clonotype showed up many times. V is TRBV29-1 and J is TRBJ2-7; 7 bases are shared with TRBD2. Trimming removed 6 bases from V and 6 bases from J; junction bases left unmatched: 17. The length of the CDR3 is 15 residues. Per germline, CDR1 SQVTM and CDR2 ANQGSEA. CDR3 DNA: TGCAGCGTGGAAATCCTAGCGGCAGGCGTGGGCGAGCAGTACTTC. It encodes CSVEILAAGVGEQYF.

Only a few counts were recorded for this clonotype. The J gene is TRBJ2-7, the V gene TRBV10-3, with 12 bases fitting TRBD2. With V trimmed by 6 bases and J by 7 bases, 4 bases remained unmatched. The CDR3 totals 13 residues. Germline V gene sequence: CDR1 ENHRY, CDR2 SYGVKD. CDR3 in DNA: TGTGCCATCAGGACTAGCGGGGGCGAAGAGCAGTACTTC. Protein: CAIRTSGGEEQYF.

The sample holds many counts of this clonotype. The J gene is TRBJ2-7, the V gene TRBV11-2; D might be TRBD1 or TRBD2, each matching 5 bases. Germline CDR1 is SGHAT and CDR2 is FQNNGV. There are 16 residues in the CDR3. Trimming pared 2 bases from V and 4 bases from J, leaving 18 bases between. The CDR3 is CASSLWETGALYEQYF. Written as DNA, the CDR3 is TGTGCCAGCAGCTTATGGGAGACTGGGGCTTTATACGAGCAGTACTTC.

V gene TRBV12-3 or TRBV12-4 combines with J gene TRBJ2-7; 7 bases are shared with TRBD1. The CDR3 covers 14 residues. The V segment lost 2 bases and the J segment 5 bases; nucleotides outside the gene matches: 6. CDR3 sequence reads: CASSLRQGFHEQYF. CDR3 DNA: TGTGCCAGCAGTTTAAGACAGGGCTTCCACGAGCAGTACTTC.

This clonotype was observed a few times. The chain combines TRBV9 with TRBJ2-7, with a tentative D call TRBD1 (7 bases). CDR1 and CDR2 from the germline V gene are SGDLS and YYNGEE. This CDR3 has 15 amino acids. The germline V and J ends were trimmed by 3 bases and 4 bases, with 17 bases remaining between them. The DNA of the CDR3 is TGTGCCAGCAGCGCGGGGGCTGCAGGGGGGTACGAGCAGTACTTC. Amino acids: CASSAGAAGGYEQYF.

This clonotype has a count of ten or more. The chain employs TRBV29-1 and TRBJ2-3; no reliable D call. V gave up 4 bases and J gave up 2 bases, with 4 bases separating them. The CDR3 sequence is 11 residues long. CDR1 and CDR2 (germline): SQVTM, ANQGSEA. The DNA for the CDR3 is TGCAGCGTTGCGGACACAGATACGCAGTATTTT. It specifies CSVADTDTQYF.

The CDR3, as DNA: TGCGCCAGCAGCTTGGCCCTGGGGACTGGAAACACCATATATTTT. Translated, it gives CASSLALGTGNTIYF. The rearrangement joins TRBV5-1 to TRBJ1-3, with D unclear. CDR3 size: 15 residues. Per germline, CDR1 SGHRS and CDR2 YFSETQ. V was clipped by 0 bases and J by 2 bases, with 9 bases between them.

To note about this clonotype: A much more abundant neighbour one base away suggests this may be a read error. The chain carries TRBV28 and TRBJ2-3; no clear D gene. The DNA end lines up better with TRBJ2-7; the J call may be wrong. The CDR3 has 12 amino acids. The germline gives CDR1 MDHEN, CDR2 SYDVKM. Here the CDR3 reads CASSSLMRKQYF. The CDR3 region has the DNA TGTGCCAGCAGTTCACTTATGAGAAAGCAGTACTTC.

This clonotype has ten or more counts. The gene calls are TRBV10-3 and TRBJ2-5; no definite D call. The ends were cut back, 7 bases at V and 5 bases at J, with 17 bases in the middle. Germline V gene lookup returns CDR1 ENHRY and CDR2 SYGVKD. The CDR3 is 14 amino acids. CDR3 residues: CAINLRAPRETQYF. In nucleotides, the CDR3 is TGTGCCATCAACCTCCGGGCCCCCCGGGAGACCCAGTACTTC.

This clonotype has only a few counts. The chain recombines TRBV18 with TRBJ2-7; TRBD2 matches 10 bases. V lost 3 bases to trimming and J lost 6 bases; unmatched junction nucleotides: 2. Germline-derived CDR1 and CDR2 are KGHSH and LQKENI. CDR3 length: 13 amino acids. The CDR3 region has the DNA TGTGCCAGCTCACCCCGACTAGCGGGCGAGCAGTACTTC. It specifies CASSPRLAGEQYF.

The chain has TRBV6-2 or TRBV6-3 and TRBJ2-3; D ambiguous. V lost 5 bases, J lost 0 bases, and 9 bases lay in between. There are 14 residues in the CDR3. Germline V CDR1 and CDR2: MNHEY, SVGEGT. This CDR3 reads CASSEIGSTDTQYF. The CDR3 nucleotides are TGTGCCAGCAGTGAAATCGGGAGCACAGATACGCAGTATTTT.

This clonotype was counted many times. This sequence joins TRBV10-2 and TRBJ2-7, with 9 bases that match TRBD2. Germline-derived CDR1 and CDR2 are WSHSY and SAAADI. V trimming: 3 bases; J trimming: 5 bases; junction bases outside the gene matches: 5. CDR3 size: 14 residues. The DNA for the CDR3 is TGCGCCAGCAGTGAAAGCGGGAGGATGGACGAGCAGTACTTC. It translates to CASSESGRMDEQYF.

As for this clonotype: This may be a read error: a much more frequent sequence differs by one nucleotide. As the CDR3 is not closed by the conserved phenylalanine or tryptophan, this likely results from a read error. The chain links TRBV5-5 to TRBJ2-3, with D maybe TRBD1 (6 bases). Trimming cost V 5 bases and J 4 bases, with 8 bases left between them. Germline-derived CDR1 and CDR2 are SGHKS and YYEKEE (reference sequence). CDR3 length: 12 amino acids. CDR3 in amino acids: CASRGAADTQYI. The CDR3 DNA reads as TGTGCCAGCAGGGGGGCGGCAGATACGCAGTATATT.

This clonotype was found many times. V is TRBV13 and J is TRBJ1-3, with unresolved D. The CDR3 consists of 17 residues. Germline assignment: CDR1 PRHDT and CDR2 FYEKMQ (reference sequence). V was cut by 3 bases and J by 2 bases, with 17 bases left in between. CDR3 loop: CASSFGVPRGPGNTIYF. CDR3 nucleotide sequence: TGTGCCAGCAGCTTCGGAGTACCAAGAGGGCCTGGAAACACCATATATTTT.

In its sample, this clonotype was seen a few times. V gene TRBV6-1 combines with J gene TRBJ2-5, with 8 bases aligning to TRBD2. The CDR3 loop spans 13 amino acids. The J segment lost 5 bases and the V segment lost 6 bases, leaving 5 bases of the junction unmatched. Germline-derived CDR1 and CDR2 are MNHNS and SASEGT. As DNA, the CDR3 is TGTGCCAGCAGAGTAGCGGGACTGGAGACCCAGTACTTC. Protein sequence: CASRVAGLETQYF.

This clonotype has at least ten counts. The V and J genes are TRBV5-6 and TRBJ2-5; 9 nucleotides match TRBD1. The CDR3 extends over 15 amino acids. Germline lookup yields CDR1 SGHDT and CDR2 YYEEEE. The junction had 7 bases not matched to a gene; V was cut back by 5 bases and J by 2 bases. The chain's CDR3 is CASSKGQGLQETQYF. In nucleotides, the CDR3 is TGTGCCAGCAGTAAGGGACAGGGTCTACAAGAGACCCAGTACTTC.

Only a few counts were recorded for this clonotype. V gene TRBV6-5 combines with J gene TRBJ2-7, with 7 bases that match TRBD1. Losses at the gene ends were 3 bases for V and 2 bases for J; bases not matched to a gene: 13. Germline loops: CDR1 MNHEY, CDR2 SVGAGI. The CDR3 consists of 17 residues. CDR3 residues: CASSYQAGTELTYEQYF. CDR3 bases: TGTGCCAGCAGTTATCAAGCTGGGACAGAGTTAACCTACGAGCAGTACTTC.

This clonotype has a count of ten or more. The gene calls are TRBV29-1 and TRBJ2-7; 9 bases map to TRBD1. Looked up from germline, CDR1 is SQVTM and CDR2 is ANQGSEA. V lost 4 bases to trimming and J lost 3 bases; unmatched junction nucleotides: 10. This CDR3 comprises 15 residues. The CDR3 coding sequence is TGCAGCGTTGGAAACCTCGGGACAGGGATCTACGAGCAGTACTTC. Protein: CSVGNLGTGIYEQYF.

The genes are TRBV30 and TRBJ2-3; 8 bases agree with TRBD1. The germline V gene has CDR1 GTSNPN and CDR2 SVGIG (reference sequence). CDR3 length: 13 residues. Trimming at V came to 6 bases and at J to 2 bases, leaving 4 bases not matched to a gene. In DNA form, the CDR3 reads TGTGCCTGTGACAGGGGTCACACAGATACGCAGTATTTT. It translates to CACDRGHTDTQYF.

This clonotype has a count of ten or more. The rearrangement joins TRBV12-3 or TRBV12-4 to TRBJ1-1; D gene unclear. The V end was cut by 4 bases, the J end by 10 bases, with 19 bases between. The CDR3 is 14 residues long. The CDR3 region has the DNA TGTGCCAGCAGTTCCCTGGACTTGGATAATGGAGCTTTCTTT. Amino acids: CASSSLDLDNGAFF.

The table lists this clonotype with many counts. V gene TRBV20-1 combines with J gene TRBJ2-1, with 8 bases aligning to TRBD2. V shed 4 bases, J shed 6 bases, and the junction held 8 bases outside the gene matches. CDR1 is DFQATT and CDR2 is SNEGSKA in the germline V gene (reference sequence). The CDR3 length is 14 residues. The CDR3 here is CSANTGLGVNEQFF. As DNA, the CDR3 is TGCAGTGCTAATACGGGACTAGGCGTCAATGAGCAGTTCTTC.